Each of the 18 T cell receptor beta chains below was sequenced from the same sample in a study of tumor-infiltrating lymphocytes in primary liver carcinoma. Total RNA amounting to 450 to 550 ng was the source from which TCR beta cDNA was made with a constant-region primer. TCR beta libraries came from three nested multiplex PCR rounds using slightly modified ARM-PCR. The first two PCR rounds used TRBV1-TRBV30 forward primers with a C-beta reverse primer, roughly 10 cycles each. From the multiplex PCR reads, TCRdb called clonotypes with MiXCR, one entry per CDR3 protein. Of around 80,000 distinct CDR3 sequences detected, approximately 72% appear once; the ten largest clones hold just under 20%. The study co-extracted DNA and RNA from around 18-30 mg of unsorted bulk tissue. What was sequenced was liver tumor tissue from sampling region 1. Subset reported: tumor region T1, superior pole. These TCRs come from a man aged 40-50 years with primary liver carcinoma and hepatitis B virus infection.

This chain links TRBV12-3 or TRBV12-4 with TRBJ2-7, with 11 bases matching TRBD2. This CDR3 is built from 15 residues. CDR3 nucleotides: TGTGTTAGCAGTTTACCGACTAGCGGGATGTACGAGCAGTACTTC. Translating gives CVSSLPTSGMYEQYF.

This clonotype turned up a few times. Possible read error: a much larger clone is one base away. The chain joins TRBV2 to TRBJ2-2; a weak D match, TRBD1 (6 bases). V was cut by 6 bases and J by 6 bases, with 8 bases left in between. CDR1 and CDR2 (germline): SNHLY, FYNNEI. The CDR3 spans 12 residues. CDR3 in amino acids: CASSKGAGELFF. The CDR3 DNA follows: TGTGCCAGCAGCAAGGGGGCCGGGGAGCTGTTTTTT.

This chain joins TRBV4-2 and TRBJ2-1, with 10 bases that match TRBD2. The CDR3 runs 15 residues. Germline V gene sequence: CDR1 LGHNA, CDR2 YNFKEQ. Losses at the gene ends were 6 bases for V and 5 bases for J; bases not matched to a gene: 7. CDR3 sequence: CASSPSGRGDNEQFF. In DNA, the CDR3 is TGTGCCAGCAGTCCAAGCGGGAGGGGGGACAATGAGCAGTTCTTC.

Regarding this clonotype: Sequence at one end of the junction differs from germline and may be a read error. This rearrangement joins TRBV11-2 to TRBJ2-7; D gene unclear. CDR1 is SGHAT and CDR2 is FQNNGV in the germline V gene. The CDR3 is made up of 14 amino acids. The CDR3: CGSSLAEGLCEQYF. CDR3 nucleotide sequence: TGTGGCAGCAGCTTAGCTGAAGGCCTATGCGAACAGTACTTC.

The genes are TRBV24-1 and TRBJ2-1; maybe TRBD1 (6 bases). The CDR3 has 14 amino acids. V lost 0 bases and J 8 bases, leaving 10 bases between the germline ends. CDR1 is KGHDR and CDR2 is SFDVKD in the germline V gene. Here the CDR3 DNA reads TGTGCCACCAGTGATTTGGGGGACAACGATGAGCAGTTCTTC. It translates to CATSDLGDNDEQFF.

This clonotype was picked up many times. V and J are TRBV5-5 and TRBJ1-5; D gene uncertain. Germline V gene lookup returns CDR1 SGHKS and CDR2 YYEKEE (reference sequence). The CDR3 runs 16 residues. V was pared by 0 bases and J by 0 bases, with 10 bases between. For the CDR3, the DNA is TGTGCCAGCAGCTTGGACCCCCACGGTAGCAATCAGCCCCAGCATTTT. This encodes CASSLDPHGSNQPQHF.

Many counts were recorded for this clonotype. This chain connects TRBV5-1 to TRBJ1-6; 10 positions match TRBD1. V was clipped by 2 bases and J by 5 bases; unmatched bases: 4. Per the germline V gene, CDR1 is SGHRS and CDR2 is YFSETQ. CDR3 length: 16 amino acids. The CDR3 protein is CASSLSGTGDNSPLHF. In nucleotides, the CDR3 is TGCGCCAGCAGCTTATCCGGGACAGGGGATAATTCACCCCTCCACTTT. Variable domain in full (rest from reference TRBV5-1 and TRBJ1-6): KAGVTQTPRYLIKTRGQQVTLSCSPISGHRSVSWYQQTPGQGLQFLFEYFSETQRNKGNFPGRFSGRQFSNSRSEMNVSTLELGDSALYLCASSLSGTGDNSPLHFGNGTRLTVT.

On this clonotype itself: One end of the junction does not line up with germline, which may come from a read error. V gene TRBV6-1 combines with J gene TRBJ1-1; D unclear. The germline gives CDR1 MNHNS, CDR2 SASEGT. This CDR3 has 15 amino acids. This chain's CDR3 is CASSEDTEGNTKAFF. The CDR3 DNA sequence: TGTGCCAGCAGTGAAGATACGGAGGGAAACACTAAAGCCTTCTTT.

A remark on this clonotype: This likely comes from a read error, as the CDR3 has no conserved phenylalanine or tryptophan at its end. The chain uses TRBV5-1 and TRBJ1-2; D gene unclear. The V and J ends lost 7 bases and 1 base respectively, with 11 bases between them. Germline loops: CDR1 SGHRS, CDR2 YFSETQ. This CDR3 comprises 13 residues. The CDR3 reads CASRQDDNYGYTI. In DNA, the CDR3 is TGCGCCAGCCGGCAGGACGATAACTATGGCTACACCATC.

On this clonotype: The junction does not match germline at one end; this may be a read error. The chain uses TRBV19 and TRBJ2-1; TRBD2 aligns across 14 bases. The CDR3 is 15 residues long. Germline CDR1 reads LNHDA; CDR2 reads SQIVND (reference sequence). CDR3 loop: CGSRLAGGPNNEQFF. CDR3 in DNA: TGTGGCAGTAGACTAGCGGGAGGGCCTAACAATGAGCAGTTCTTC.

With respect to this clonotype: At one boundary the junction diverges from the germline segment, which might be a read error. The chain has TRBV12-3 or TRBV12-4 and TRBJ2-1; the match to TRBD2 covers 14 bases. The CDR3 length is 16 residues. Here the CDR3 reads CVSSPFGLAGGNEQLF. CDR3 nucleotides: TGTGTCAGCAGCCCCTTCGGACTAGCGGGGGGCAATGAGCAGCTCTTC.

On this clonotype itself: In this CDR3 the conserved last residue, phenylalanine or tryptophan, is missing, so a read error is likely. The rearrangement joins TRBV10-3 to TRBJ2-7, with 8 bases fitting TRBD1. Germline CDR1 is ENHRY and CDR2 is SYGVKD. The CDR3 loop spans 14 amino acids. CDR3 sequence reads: CAISSRAQGDEQYS. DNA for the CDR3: TGTGCTATCAGTTCCAGGGCACAGGGGGACGAGCAGTACTCC.

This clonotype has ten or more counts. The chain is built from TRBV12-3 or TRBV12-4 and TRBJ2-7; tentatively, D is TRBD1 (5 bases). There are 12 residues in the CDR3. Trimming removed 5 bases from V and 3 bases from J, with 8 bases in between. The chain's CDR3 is CASSLQDYEQYF. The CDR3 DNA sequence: TGTGCCAGCAGTCTACAGGACTACGAGCAGTACTTC.

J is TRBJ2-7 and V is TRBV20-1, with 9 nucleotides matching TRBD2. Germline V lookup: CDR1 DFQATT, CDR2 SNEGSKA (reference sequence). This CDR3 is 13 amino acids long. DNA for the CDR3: TGCAGGCCTATGAGCGGGGGGACCGGGGAGCAGTACTTC. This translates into CRPMSGGTGEQYF.

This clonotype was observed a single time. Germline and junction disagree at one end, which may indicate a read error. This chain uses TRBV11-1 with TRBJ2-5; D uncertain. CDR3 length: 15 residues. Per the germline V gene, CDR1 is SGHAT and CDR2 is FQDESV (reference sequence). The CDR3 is CASSLDAMPQETQYF. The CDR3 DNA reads TGTGCAAGCAGCTTAGATGCGATGCCCCAAGAGACCCAGTACTTC.

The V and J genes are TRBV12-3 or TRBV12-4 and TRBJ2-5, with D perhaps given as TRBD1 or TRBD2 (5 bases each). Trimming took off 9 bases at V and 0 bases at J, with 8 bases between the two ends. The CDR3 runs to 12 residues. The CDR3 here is CASGDHQETQYF. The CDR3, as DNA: TGTGCCAGTGGGGACCACCAAGAGACCCAGTACTTC.

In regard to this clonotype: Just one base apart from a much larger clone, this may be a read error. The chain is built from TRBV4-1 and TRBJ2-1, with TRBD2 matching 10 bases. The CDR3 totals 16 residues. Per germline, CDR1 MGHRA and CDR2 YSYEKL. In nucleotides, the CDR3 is TGCGCCAACAGCCACCGACTAGCGGGTTCGGACAATGAGCAGTTCTTC. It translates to CANSHRLAGSDNEQFF.

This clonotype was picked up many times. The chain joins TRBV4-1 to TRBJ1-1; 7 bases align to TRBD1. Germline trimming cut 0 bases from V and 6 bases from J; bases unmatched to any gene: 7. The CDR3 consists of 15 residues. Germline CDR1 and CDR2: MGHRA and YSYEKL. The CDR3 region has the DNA TGCGCCAGCAGCCAAGATCCTGACAGGGTTGCTGAAGCTTTCTTT. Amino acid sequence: CASSQDPDRVAEAFF.